The 5 T cell receptor beta chains listed next were all sequenced from one sample in a study of T-cell reconstitution after alpha-beta-depleted transplantation in children. A TCRbeta library incorporating unique molecular identifiers was prepared. TCRdb reanalysed the PCR reads using MiXCR and keeps one entry per CDR3 protein. The repertoire has 70,000 or so distinct CDR3 sequences, roughly 10% of them found once; the top ten carry approximately 13%. The specimen was PBMCs, collected before TCRalphabeta/CD19-depleted stem cell transplant. These receptors were taken from a boy aged 10-17 years with acute myeloid leukemia, due to receive a stem cell transplant.

This clonotype was picked up many times. V is TRBV6-1 and J is TRBJ2-7, with a possible D match to TRBD2 (6 bases). With 6 bases removed from V and 3 bases from J, the gap between germline ends came to 12 bases. The V gene's germline CDR1 is MNHNS and CDR2 SASEGT. This CDR3 has 13 residues. The CDR3 here is CASSPSGVYEQYV. CDR3 DNA sequence: TGTGCCAGCAGCCCCTCGGGAGTCTACGAGCAGTACGTC.

The table lists this clonotype with many counts. The chain employs TRBV10-3 and TRBJ2-1; 9 bases match TRBD2. The CDR3 runs to 14 residues. Trimming cost V 10 bases and J 4 bases; bases outside gene matches: 8. Germline values: CDR1 ENHRY, CDR2 SYGVKD. CDR3 bases: TGTGCCACCGACCCGGCGGGAGGGTACAATGAGCAGTTCTTC. Its protein product is CATDPAGGYNEQFF.

This clonotype was counted ten times or more. The chain is built from TRBV6-5 and TRBJ2-1; the D gene is possibly TRBD1 (5 bases). The germline V and J ends were trimmed by 2 bases and 2 bases, with 7 bases remaining between them. The CDR3 runs to 14 residues. CDR1 is MNHEY and CDR2 is SVGAGI in the germline V gene. CDR3 DNA: TGTGCCAGCAGTTACAGGGGTACCTACAATGAGCAGTTCTTC. Amino acid sequence: CASSYRGTYNEQFF.

This clonotype appeared many times. The V and J genes are TRBV29-1 and TRBJ2-7; D not certain. This CDR3 comprises 13 residues. The germline V and J ends were trimmed by 6 bases and 1 base, with 13 bases remaining between them. From germline, CDR1 is SQVTM and CDR2 ANQGSEA. The CDR3 region is CSVNSGHSYEQYF. CDR3 sequence (DNA): TGCAGCGTCAATTCGGGCCATTCCTACGAGCAGTACTTC.

This chain links TRBV30 with TRBJ1-1, with D perhaps TRBD1 (6 bases). This CDR3 contains 13 residues. Between the trimmed V and J ends, which lost 8 bases and 3 bases, there was a span of 16 bases. Germline V lookup: CDR1 GTSNPN, CDR2 SVGIG (reference sequence). CDR3 DNA: TGTGCCGGGTACAGAAACAGGGACACTGAAGCTTTCTTT. Amino acid sequence: CAGYRNRDTEAFF.